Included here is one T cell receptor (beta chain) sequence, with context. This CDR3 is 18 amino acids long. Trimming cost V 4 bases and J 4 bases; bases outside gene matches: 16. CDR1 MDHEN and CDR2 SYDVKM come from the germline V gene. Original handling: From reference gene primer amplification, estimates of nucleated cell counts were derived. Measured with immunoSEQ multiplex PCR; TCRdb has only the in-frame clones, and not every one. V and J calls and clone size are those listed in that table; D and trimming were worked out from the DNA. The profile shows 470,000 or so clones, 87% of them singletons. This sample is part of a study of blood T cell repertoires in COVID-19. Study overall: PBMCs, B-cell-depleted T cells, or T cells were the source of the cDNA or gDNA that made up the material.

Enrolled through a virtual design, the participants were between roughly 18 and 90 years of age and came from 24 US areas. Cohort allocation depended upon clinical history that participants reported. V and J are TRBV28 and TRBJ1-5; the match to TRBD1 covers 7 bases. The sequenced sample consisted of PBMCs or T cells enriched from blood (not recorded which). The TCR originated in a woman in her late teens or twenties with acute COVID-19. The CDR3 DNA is TGTGCCAGCAGTTCCAAAACAGGGGTAGTGTGGGGGAATCAGCCCCAGCATTTT. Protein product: CASSSKTGVVWGNQPQHF.